The 9 T cell receptor beta chains in this list originate from one sample, sequenced in a study of cytomegalovirus exposure and HLA in healthy donors. The PCR ran on 60 Vbeta and 13 Jbeta primers. The protocol was immunoSEQ multiplex PCR, while the TCRdb copy is restricted to in-frame clones and leaves out a portion. The sample shows about 140,000 clones, approximately 84% of them seen only once. Sequencing was performed on PBMCs. The source is a middle-aged woman in good health and CMV-seronegative.

This clone has only one observation. The rearrangement uses TRBV6-5 and TRBJ2-5, with D possibly TRBD2 on 5 matching bases. V lost 0 bases, J lost 5 bases, and 13 bases lay in between. CDR3 size: 15 residues. Germline V CDR1 and CDR2: MNHEY, SVGAGI. The DNA for the CDR3 is TGTGCCAGCAGTTACTCGCCAACTAGTCGTGAGACCCAGTACTTC. Amino acid sequence: CASSYSPTSRETQYF.

The chain links TRBV5-1 to TRBJ2-3; maybe TRBD1 (5 bases). The V and J ends lost 7 bases and 2 bases respectively, with 11 bases between them. The CDR3 runs to 13 residues. Germline V gene data show CDR1 as SGHRS and CDR2 as YFSETQ. CDR3 sequence: CASGQAPTDTQYF. As DNA, the CDR3 is TGCGCCAGCGGACAAGCTCCCACAGATACGCAGTATTTT. The full variable domain, completed using reference TRBV5-1 and TRBJ2-3, is KAGVTQTPRYLIKTRGQQVTLSCSPISGHRSVSWYQQTPGQGLQFLFEYFSETQRNKGNFPGRFSGRQFSNSRSEMNVSTLELGDSALYLCASGQAPTDTQYFGPGTRLTVL.

Only one count was recorded for this clone. J is TRBJ2-7 and V is TRBV11-1; 9 bases are a match to TRBD2. V dropped 5 bases and J dropped 3; count of bases not matched to a gene: 5. Looked up from germline, CDR1 is SGHAT and CDR2 is FQDESV (reference sequence). This CDR3 contains 14 residues. The CDR3 coding sequence is TGTGCCAGCAGCGGTAGCGGGAGTAACTACGAGCAGTACTTC. Translation gives CASSGSGSNYEQYF.

This clone has more than one count but fewer than ten. This rearrangement joins TRBV4-3 to TRBJ1-4; no clear D gene. The CDR3 loop spans 16 amino acids. Germline lookup yields CDR1 LGHNA and CDR2 YSLEER. V was trimmed by 1 base and J by 7 bases, leaving 16 bases between them. The CDR3 DNA follows: TGCGCCAGCAGCCAAGTTCGGGGTAACGTAGGTGAAAAACTGTTTTTT. It specifies CASSQVRGNVGEKLFF.

This clone has only a few counts. The chain couples TRBV7-2 to TRBJ1-5; D unclear. V was pared by 4 bases and J by 3 bases, with 7 bases between. The germline CDR1 and CDR2 sequences are SGHTA and FQGNSA. The CDR3 loop spans 13 amino acids. The CDR3 loop reads CASSYYINQPQHF. In DNA form, the CDR3 reads TGTGCCAGCAGCTACTATATCAATCAGCCCCAGCATTTT.

The sample holds one count of this clone. The V call is TRBV19, the J call TRBJ1-4; tentative D call: TRBD1 (5 bases). The CDR3 length is 13 residues. Germline values: CDR1 LNHDA, CDR2 SQIVND (reference sequence). Trimming stripped 7 bases from V and 8 bases from J, with 14 bases between. In nucleotides, the CDR3 is TGTGCCAGTAAGGCGGGGGTCCGAGAAAAACTGTTTTTT. Translated, it gives CASKAGVREKLFF.

This clone appeared once. This chain uses TRBV6-5 with TRBJ2-5; 10 nucleotides align to TRBD1. The J call is in doubt because the DNA end fits TRBJ2-7 better. CDR3 length equals 13 residues. CDR1 is MNHEY, CDR2 SVGAGI, per germline. CDR3 DNA: TGTGCCAGCACCAGGGACAGGGGCTACGAGCAGTACTTC. This codes for CASTRDRGYEQYF.

The chain has TRBV6-5 and TRBJ1-2; TRBD1 aligns across 7 bases. The CDR3 is 15 residues long. The V gene end was trimmed by 6 bases and the J gene end by 2 bases; junction bases not matched to a gene: 9. Germline V CDR1 and CDR2: MNHEY, SVGAGI. The CDR3 DNA sequence: TGTGCCAGCAGCCGGACTGACAGGGAGAACTATGGCTACACCTTC. Protein product: CASSRTDRENYGYTF.

J is TRBJ2-1 and V is TRBV7-2; 13 bases map to TRBD2. Per the germline V gene, CDR1 is SGHTA and CDR2 is FQGNSA. The V and J ends lost 5 bases and 10 bases, in that order; junction bases with no gene match: 5. The CDR3 is 14 amino acids. CDR3 protein: CASSGMGLAGEQFF. The CDR3 region has the DNA TGTGCCAGCAGCGGAATGGGACTAGCGGGAGAGCAGTTCTTC.